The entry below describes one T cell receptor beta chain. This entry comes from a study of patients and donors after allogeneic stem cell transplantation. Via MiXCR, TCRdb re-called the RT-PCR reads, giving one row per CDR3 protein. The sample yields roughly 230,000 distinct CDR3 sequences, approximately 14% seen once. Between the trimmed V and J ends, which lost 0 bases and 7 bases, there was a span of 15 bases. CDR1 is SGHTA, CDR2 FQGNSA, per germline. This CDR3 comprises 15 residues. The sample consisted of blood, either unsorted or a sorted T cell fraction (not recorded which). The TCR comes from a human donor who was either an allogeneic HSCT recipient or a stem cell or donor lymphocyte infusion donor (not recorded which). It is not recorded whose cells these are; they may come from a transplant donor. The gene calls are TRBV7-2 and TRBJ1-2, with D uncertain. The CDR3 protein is CASSLAFGQGGGYTF. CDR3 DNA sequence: TGTGCCAGCAGCTTAGCGTTTGGGCAAGGTGGTGGCTACACCTTC.